The clone carrying this T cell receptor (beta chain) was recorded a few times. Its antigen is undetermined. The data stem from a study of cytomegalovirus exposure and HLA in healthy donors. Study findings and constraints: Later analysis demonstrated an association between a missense DCLRE1C variant and TCR beta V- and J-gene trimming. In an earlier analysis, productive rearrangement rates for most beta V segments clustered near 87% or 30%. Associated with HLA alleles at 0.05 false discovery rate in a later analysis were 16,951 TCR beta sequences. Equally common other TCR beta chains were less clonally expanded than HLA-associated ones, a later analysis found.

V was trimmed by 5 bases and J by 2 bases, leaving 9 bases between them. Germline V gene lookup returns CDR1 GTSNPN and CDR2 SVGIG (reference sequence). The CDR3 length is 12 residues. The PCR ran on 60 Vbeta and 13 Jbeta primers. Profiled with immunoSEQ multiplex PCR; TCRdb holds only in-frame clones, not every one. Of fewer than 250,000 clones in the sample, 80% to 85% are singletons; the top ten hold roughly 0.71%. This TCR was sampled from a boy aged 2 to 10 in good health and CMV-seronegative. Sequenced: PBMCs. J is TRBJ1-2 and V is TRBV30; D might be TRBD1 (5 bases). CDR3 bases: TGTGCCTGGGGGGCGTCGAACTATGGCTACACCTTC. Translating gives CAWGASNYGYTF.